Listed here are 30 T cell receptor beta chains from one sample, sequenced in a study of cytomegalovirus exposure and HLA in healthy donors. Measured with immunoSEQ multiplex PCR; TCRdb has only the in-frame clones, and not every one. The sample includes 200,000 or so clones, 84% seen only once; the top ten take 10% to 15%. Sequencing input: PBMCs. The receptors were gathered from a woman in her thirties in good health and CMV-seropositive.

This clone occurred once. The chain joins TRBV25-1 to TRBJ2-5; perhaps TRBD1 as D (5 bases). The CDR3 runs to 16 residues. The ends were cut back, 5 bases at V and 2 bases at J, with 18 bases in the middle. Germline V CDR1 and CDR2: MGHDK, SYGVNS. The CDR3: CASSPVQGSGQETQYF. CDR3 bases: TGTGCCAGCAGTCCAGTTCAGGGTAGTGGGCAAGAGACCCAGTACTTC.

This clone was seen only once. The V call is TRBV2, the J call TRBJ1-1; 10 bases map to TRBD1. Germline assignment: CDR1 SNHLY and CDR2 FYNNEI. Trimming removed 4 bases from V and 0 bases from J; junction bases left unmatched: 5. This CDR3 is 16 amino acids long. CDR3 region: CASSGQGAGLNTEAFF. CDR3 coding DNA: TGTGCCAGCAGTGGACAGGGGGCGGGATTGAACACTGAAGCTTTCTTT.

The V call is TRBV5-1, the J call TRBJ1-5, with 9 bases lining up with TRBD1. The CDR3 covers 18 residues. The germline CDR1 and CDR2 sequences are SGHRS and YFSETQ. J lost 0 bases, V lost 3 bases, and 10 bases had no gene match. The CDR3, as DNA: TGCGCCAGCAGCTCGGGACAGGGAGGGGTTTATAGCAATCAGCCCCAGCATTTT. Protein sequence: CASSSGQGGVYSNQPQHF.

The gene calls are TRBV6-6 and TRBJ1-1; no reliable D call. V lost 3 bases and J 7 bases, leaving 18 bases between the germline ends. This CDR3 region has 15 residues. Germline V CDR1 and CDR2: MNHNY, SVGAGI (reference sequence). DNA of the CDR3: TGTGCCAGCAGTTATTATACCCGGGTTTTTAATGAAGCTTTCTTT. It yields the protein CASSYYTRVFNEAFF.

CDR3 nucleotides: TGTGCCAGCAGCTCGCCCGGCGGCGGATCCTACAATGAGCAGTTCTTC. As protein: CASSSPGGGSYNEQFF. The rearrangement uses TRBV7-2 and TRBJ2-1; D not resolved. Germline values: CDR1 SGHTA, CDR2 FQGNSA. The CDR3 runs to 16 residues. Trimming removed 4 bases from V and 1 base from J, with 14 bases in between. The variable domain in full, completed from reference TRBV7-2 and TRBJ2-1, reads GAGVSQSPSNKVTEKGKDVELRCDPISGHTALYWYRQSLGQGLEFLIYFQGNSAPDKSGLPSDRFSAERTGGSVSTLTIQRTQQEDSAVYLCASSSPGGGSYNEQFFGPGTRLTVL.

The V and J genes are TRBV5-1 and TRBJ2-7, with 10 bases aligning to TRBD2. This CDR3 region has 14 residues. Germline assignment: CDR1 SGHRS and CDR2 YFSETQ. Trimming took 7 bases from V and 4 from J; bases not matched to a gene: 8. DNA of the CDR3: TGCGCCAGCGGACCCACTAGCGGGACGTACGAGCAGTACTTC. Protein product: CASGPTSGTYEQYF.

The chain is built from TRBV5-6 and TRBJ1-2, with D possibly being TRBD1 (5 bases). V was pared by 3 bases and J by 7 bases, with 16 bases between. Germline V CDR1 and CDR2: SGHDT, YYEEEE. The CDR3 covers 14 residues. CDR3 residues: CASSSPPGTGGYTF. CDR3 nucleotide sequence: TGTGCCAGCAGCTCTCCCCCGGGGACTGGTGGCTACACCTTC.

The rearrangement joins TRBV6-5 to TRBJ1-1; 8 bases map to TRBD1. This CDR3 region has 15 residues. Trimming cost V 7 bases and J 1 base; bases outside gene matches: 8. CDR1 is MNHEY, CDR2 SVGAGI, per germline. This CDR3 is CASTNGGQGNTEAFF. The CDR3 nucleotides are TGTGCCAGCACCAACGGAGGACAGGGGAACACTGAAGCTTTCTTT.

The table lists this clone with a count of one. V is TRBV4-2 and J is TRBJ2-7, with D perhaps TRBD2 (6 bases). Germline assignment: CDR1 LGHNA and CDR2 YNFKEQ. The CDR3 runs to 16 residues. The ends were cut back, 0 bases at V and 5 bases at J, with 17 bases in the middle. The DNA of the CDR3 is TGTGCCAGCAGCCAAGATTGGAACAGCGGAGGGAACGAGCAGTACTTC. Translation gives CASSQDWNSGGNEQYF.

The V call is TRBV7-6, the J call TRBJ2-5, with a possible D match to TRBD1 (6 bases). Germline CDR1 SGHVS, CDR2 FNYEAQ. There are 14 residues in the CDR3. Trimming stripped 7 bases from V and 1 base from J, with 13 bases between. CDR3 DNA: TGTGCCAGCACTACAGGGTACCCCCAAGAGACCCAGTACTTC. This codes for CASTTGYPQETQYF. The variable domain in full, with the rest retrieved from reference TRBV7-6 and TRBJ2-5, is GAGVSQSPRYKVTKRGQDVALRCDPISGHVSLYWYRQALGQGPEFLTYFNYEAQQDKSGLPNDRFSAERPEGSISTLTIQRTEQRDSAMYRCASTTGYPQETQYFGPGTRLLVL.

CDR3 amino acids: CAWSVQGLYEQYF. In DNA, the CDR3 is TGTGCCTGGAGTGTGCAGGGGTTATACGAGCAGTACTTC. V and J are TRBV30 and TRBJ2-7, with D perhaps TRBD1 (6 bases). V was clipped by 0 bases and J by 4 bases, with 10 bases between them. The V gene's germline CDR1 is GTSNPN and CDR2 SVGIG (reference sequence). The CDR3 runs to 13 residues.

The chain carries TRBV2 and TRBJ2-3, with a tentative D call TRBD2 (6 bases). V lost 8 bases, J lost 2 bases, and 23 bases lay in between. The CDR3 is made up of 17 amino acids. Germline V gene sequence: CDR1 SNHLY, CDR2 FYNNEI. The CDR3 reads CASCLTGTLRFTDTQYF. The CDR3 nucleotides are TGTGCCAGCTGCCTAACCGGGACTCTGCGGTTCACAGATACGCAGTATTTT.

The chain carries TRBV12-5 and TRBJ2-1; 13 positions match TRBD2. With 0 bases clipped from V and 9 bases from J, the junction kept 2 bases outside the gene matches. This CDR3 comprises 15 residues. CDR1 and CDR2 (germline): LGHNT, FRNRAP. CDR3 loop: CASGLVLAGGSEQFF. CDR3 nucleotide sequence: TGTGCTAGTGGTTTGGTACTAGCGGGAGGGAGTGAGCAGTTCTTC.

The chain links TRBV9 to TRBJ2-2, with 8 bases fitting TRBD1. This CDR3 comprises 16 residues. Losses at the gene ends were 3 bases for V and 0 bases for J; bases not matched to a gene: 4. Germline CDR1 and CDR2: SGDLS and YYNGEE. The CDR3 region is CASSAYRGSNTGELFF. DNA for the CDR3: TGTGCCAGCAGCGCCTACAGGGGGTCGAACACCGGGGAGCTGTTTTTT. The whole variable domain, filled in from reference TRBV9 and TRBJ2-2, reads DSGVTQTPKHLITATGQRVTLRCSPRSGDLSVYWYQQSLDQGLQFLIQYYNGEERAKGNILERFSAQQFPDLHSELNLSSLELGDSALYFCASSAYRGSNTGELFFGEGSRLTVL.

The CDR3 DNA is TGTGCCAGCTCCCTAACAGGGCCTCTTAACTATGGCTACACCTTC. Translating gives CASSLTGPLNYGYTF. J is TRBJ1-2 and V is TRBV18, with TRBD1 as a possible D gene (6 bases). Trimming pared 6 bases from V and 1 base from J, leaving 15 bases between. There are 15 residues in the CDR3. The germline V gene encodes CDR1 KGHSH and CDR2 LQKENI. Full variable domain (missing parts from reference TRBV18 and TRBJ1-2): NAGVMQNPRHLVRRRGQEARLRCSPMKGHSHVYWYRQLPEEGLKFMVYLQKENIIDESGMPKERFSAEFPKEGPSILRIQQVVRGDSAAYFCASSLTGPLNYGYTFGSGTRLTVV.

This clone was picked up one time. The rearrangement joins TRBV7-2 to TRBJ1-5; unclear D gene. Germline V gene sequence: CDR1 SGHTA, CDR2 FQGNSA. The length of the CDR3 is 14 residues. With 0 bases removed from V and 3 bases from J, the gap between germline ends came to 6 bases. This chain's CDR3 is CASSLAGNNQPQHF. CDR3 coding DNA: TGTGCCAGCAGCTTAGCGGGCAACAATCAGCCCCAGCATTTT.

The CDR3, as DNA: TGTGCCAGCAACCCGGGGGGGGTTGAAGCTTTCTTT. As protein: CASNPGGVEAFF. V and J are TRBV2 and TRBJ1-1; tentatively, D is TRBD1 (5 bases). The CDR3 has 12 residues. V lost 7 bases to trimming and J lost 7 bases, with 13 bases between them. Germline-derived CDR1 and CDR2 are SNHLY and FYNNEI.

This chain uses TRBV2 with TRBJ2-7; D may be TRBD1 (5 bases). V lost 4 bases and J lost 9, with 16 bases in between. This CDR3 has 13 amino acids. Germline V gene sequence: CDR1 SNHLY, CDR2 FYNNEI. In nucleotides, the CDR3 is TGTGCCAGCAGTGCCGACAGTTTTGGAAGGCAGTACTTC. Protein: CASSADSFGRQYF.

The chain employs TRBV5-6 and TRBJ2-7; tentatively, D is TRBD2 (6 bases). There are 13 residues in the CDR3. Germline-derived CDR1 and CDR2 are SGHDT and YYEEEE. Trimming removed 4 bases at V and 0 bases at J, with 8 bases between. The CDR3 DNA follows: TGTGCCAGCAGCCCGGGGGACTCCTACGAGCAGTACTTC. It translates to CASSPGDSYEQYF. Drawing the rest from reference TRBV5-6 and TRBJ2-7, the complete variable domain is DAGVTQSPTHLIKTRGQQVTLRCSPKSGHDTVSWYQQALGQGPQFIFQYYEEEERQRGNFPDRFSGHQFPNYSSELNVNALLLGDSALYLCASSPGDSYEQYFGPGTRLTVT.

This sequence joins TRBV27 and TRBJ1-2; weak D call: TRBD1 (6 bases). V lost 0 bases, J lost 1 base, and 9 bases lay in between. CDR1 MNHEY and CDR2 SMNVEV come from the germline V gene (reference sequence). This CDR3 is built from 15 residues. The CDR3 DNA sequence: TGTGCCAGCAGTTTATCCTCACAGGGTAACTATGGCTACACCTTC. Its translation is CASSLSSQGNYGYTF.

V and J are TRBV7-9 and TRBJ2-3, with D unresolved. Trimming stripped 0 bases from V and 4 bases from J, with 8 bases between. There are 14 residues in the CDR3. The germline CDR1 and CDR2 sequences are SEHNR and FQNEAQ (reference sequence). The CDR3 sequence is CASSLALAADTQYF. CDR3 sequence (DNA): TGTGCCAGCAGCTTAGCGCTGGCGGCAGATACGCAGTATTTT.

This clone occurred once. V and J are TRBV2 and TRBJ2-2; maybe TRBD2 (5 bases). Germline CDR1 SNHLY, CDR2 FYNNEI. The V gene lost 5 bases and the J gene lost 4 bases, with 8 bases spanning the gap. The CDR3 is 13 amino acids. CDR3 protein: CASSQGSTGELFF. In DNA form, the CDR3 reads TGTGCCAGCAGTCAAGGGAGCACCGGGGAGCTGTTTTTT. The variable domain in full, with the rest retrieved from reference TRBV2 and TRBJ2-2, is EPEVTQTPSHQVTQMGQEVILRCVPISNHLYFYWYRQILGQKVEFLVSFYNNEISEKSEIFDDQFSVERPDGSNFTLKIRSTKLEDSAMYFCASSQGSTGELFFGEGSRLTVL.

This sequence joins TRBV6-5 and TRBJ2-7, with D possibly matching TRBD2 (6 bases). Trimming stripped 5 bases from V and 5 bases from J, with 10 bases between. The CDR3 totals 12 residues. Per germline, CDR1 MNHEY and CDR2 SVGAGI. The CDR3 is CASSTRTNEQYF. The CDR3 DNA is TGTGCCAGCAGTACCAGGACTAACGAGCAGTACTTC.

In this sample, this clone turned up once. CDR3 amino acids: CASSPSSGRAHNEQFF. For the CDR3, the DNA is TGTGCCAGCAGCCCTTCTAGCGGGAGGGCCCACAATGAGCAGTTCTTC. The chain employs TRBV5-4 and TRBJ2-1; 12 nucleotides line up with TRBD2. CDR1 and CDR2 (germline): SGHNT, YYREEE (reference sequence). The CDR3 spans 16 residues. The trim removed 4 bases at V and 5 bases at J, leaving 7 bases unmatched.

V gene TRBV2 combines with J gene TRBJ2-7; TRBD1 aligns across 7 bases. CDR1 and CDR2 (germline): SNHLY, FYNNEI. The V segment lost 7 bases and the J segment 2 bases; nucleotides outside the gene matches: 11. CDR3 size: 15 residues. The CDR3 DNA is TGTGCCAGCATGGAGACAGGGATAAAGCCCTACGAGCAGTACTTC. Its translation: CASMETGIKPYEQYF.

This clone was counted a few times. The gene calls are TRBV4-2 and TRBJ2-6, with unresolved D. The CDR3 covers 16 residues. Germline loops: CDR1 LGHNA, CDR2 YNFKEQ. V lost 0 bases, J lost 0 bases, and 6 bases lay in between. The CDR3, as DNA: TGTGCCAGCAGCCAAGATGAAGCCTCTGGGGCCAACGTCCTGACTTTC. Amino acids: CASSQDEASGANVLTF.

The chain joins TRBV29-1 to TRBJ1-1; D unclear. V lost 0 bases to trimming and J lost 6 bases, with 11 bases between them. Germline V gives CDR1 SQVTM, CDR2 ANQGSEA. The CDR3 is made up of 13 amino acids. The CDR3 reads CSVEDDREAEAFF. CDR3 nucleotide sequence: TGCAGCGTTGAAGACGATAGGGAGGCTGAAGCTTTCTTT.

CDR3 in DNA: TGTGCCAGCAGCGTAGACCCCCCCGGTCAGGGGGAGACCCAGTACTTC. Amino acids: CASSVDPPGQGETQYF. The gene calls are TRBV9 and TRBJ2-5, with D possibly TRBD1 on 6 matching bases. The V gene's germline CDR1 is SGDLS and CDR2 YYNGEE. Trimming cost V 0 bases and J 5 bases, with 17 bases left between them. CDR3 length: 16 residues.

This clone was seen only once. This chain links TRBV27 with TRBJ1-2; 11 bases fit TRBD1. The length of the CDR3 is 14 residues. Germline V lookup: CDR1 MNHEY, CDR2 SMNVEV (reference sequence). After removal of 5 bases from V and 8 bases from J, the junction contained 7 bases not matched to a gene. The CDR3: CASSGQGAWRGYTF. CDR3 nucleotide sequence: TGTGCCAGCAGTGGACAGGGGGCTTGGAGAGGCTACACCTTC.

V gene TRBV2 combines with J gene TRBJ1-4; D perhaps matches TRBD1 (6 bases). This CDR3 comprises 15 residues. The ends were cut back, 6 bases at V and 8 bases at J, with 19 bases in the middle. In germline, CDR1 is SNHLY, CDR2 FYNNEI. The CDR3, as DNA: TGTGCCAGCAGCTCTTCGGGGGGCAGGGGCGAAAAACTGTTTTTT. Protein sequence: CASSSSGGRGEKLFF. Full variable domain (rest looked up from reference TRBV2 and TRBJ1-4): EPEVTQTPSHQVTQMGQEVILRCVPISNHLYFYWYRQILGQKVEFLVSFYNNEISEKSEIFDDQFSVERPDGSNFTLKIRSTKLEDSAMYFCASSSSGGRGEKLFFGSGTQLSVL.